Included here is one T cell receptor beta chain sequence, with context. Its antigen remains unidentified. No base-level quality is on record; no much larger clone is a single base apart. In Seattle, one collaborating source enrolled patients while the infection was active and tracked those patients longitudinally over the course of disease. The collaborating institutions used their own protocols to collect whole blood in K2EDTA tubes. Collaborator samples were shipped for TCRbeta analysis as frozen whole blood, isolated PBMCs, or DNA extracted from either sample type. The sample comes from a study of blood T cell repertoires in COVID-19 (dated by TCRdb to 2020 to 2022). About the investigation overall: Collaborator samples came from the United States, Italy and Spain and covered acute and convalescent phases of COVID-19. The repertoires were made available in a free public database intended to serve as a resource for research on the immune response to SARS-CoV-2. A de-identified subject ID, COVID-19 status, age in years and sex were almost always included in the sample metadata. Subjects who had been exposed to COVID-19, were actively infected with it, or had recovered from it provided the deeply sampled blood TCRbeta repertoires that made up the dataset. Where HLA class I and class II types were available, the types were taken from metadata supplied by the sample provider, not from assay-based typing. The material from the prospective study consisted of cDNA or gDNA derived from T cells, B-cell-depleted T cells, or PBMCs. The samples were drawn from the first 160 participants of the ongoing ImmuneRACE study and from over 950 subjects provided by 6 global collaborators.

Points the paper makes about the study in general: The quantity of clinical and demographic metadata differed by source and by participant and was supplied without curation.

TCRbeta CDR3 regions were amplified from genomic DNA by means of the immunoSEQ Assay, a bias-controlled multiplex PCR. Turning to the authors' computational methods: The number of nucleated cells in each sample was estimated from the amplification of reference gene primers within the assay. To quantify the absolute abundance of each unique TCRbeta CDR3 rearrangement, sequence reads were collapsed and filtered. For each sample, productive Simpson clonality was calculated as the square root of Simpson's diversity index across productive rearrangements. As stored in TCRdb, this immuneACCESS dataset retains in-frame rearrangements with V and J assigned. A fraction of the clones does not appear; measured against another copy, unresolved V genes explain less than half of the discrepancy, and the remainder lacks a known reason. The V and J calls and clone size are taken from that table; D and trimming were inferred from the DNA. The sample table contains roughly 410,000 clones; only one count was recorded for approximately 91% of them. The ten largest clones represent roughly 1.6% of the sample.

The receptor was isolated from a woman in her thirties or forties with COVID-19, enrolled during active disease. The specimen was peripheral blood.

The nucleotide sequence is TGCGCCAGCAGCTTGGCGCGACATCGGGAAGCTTTCTTT. This sequence encodes CASSLARHREAFF. The sequence is built from TRBV5-1 and TRBJ1-1; the D gene identity is not certain. Between the V and J ends, shortened by 0 bases and 8 bases respectively, the junction contains 11 bases. Measured from the cysteine to the phenylalanine, the CDR3 is 13 residues long. Just CDR3 DNA is preserved here, 39 bases in frame from base 1. CDR1 SGHRS and CDR2 YFSETQ are derived from the germline V gene.